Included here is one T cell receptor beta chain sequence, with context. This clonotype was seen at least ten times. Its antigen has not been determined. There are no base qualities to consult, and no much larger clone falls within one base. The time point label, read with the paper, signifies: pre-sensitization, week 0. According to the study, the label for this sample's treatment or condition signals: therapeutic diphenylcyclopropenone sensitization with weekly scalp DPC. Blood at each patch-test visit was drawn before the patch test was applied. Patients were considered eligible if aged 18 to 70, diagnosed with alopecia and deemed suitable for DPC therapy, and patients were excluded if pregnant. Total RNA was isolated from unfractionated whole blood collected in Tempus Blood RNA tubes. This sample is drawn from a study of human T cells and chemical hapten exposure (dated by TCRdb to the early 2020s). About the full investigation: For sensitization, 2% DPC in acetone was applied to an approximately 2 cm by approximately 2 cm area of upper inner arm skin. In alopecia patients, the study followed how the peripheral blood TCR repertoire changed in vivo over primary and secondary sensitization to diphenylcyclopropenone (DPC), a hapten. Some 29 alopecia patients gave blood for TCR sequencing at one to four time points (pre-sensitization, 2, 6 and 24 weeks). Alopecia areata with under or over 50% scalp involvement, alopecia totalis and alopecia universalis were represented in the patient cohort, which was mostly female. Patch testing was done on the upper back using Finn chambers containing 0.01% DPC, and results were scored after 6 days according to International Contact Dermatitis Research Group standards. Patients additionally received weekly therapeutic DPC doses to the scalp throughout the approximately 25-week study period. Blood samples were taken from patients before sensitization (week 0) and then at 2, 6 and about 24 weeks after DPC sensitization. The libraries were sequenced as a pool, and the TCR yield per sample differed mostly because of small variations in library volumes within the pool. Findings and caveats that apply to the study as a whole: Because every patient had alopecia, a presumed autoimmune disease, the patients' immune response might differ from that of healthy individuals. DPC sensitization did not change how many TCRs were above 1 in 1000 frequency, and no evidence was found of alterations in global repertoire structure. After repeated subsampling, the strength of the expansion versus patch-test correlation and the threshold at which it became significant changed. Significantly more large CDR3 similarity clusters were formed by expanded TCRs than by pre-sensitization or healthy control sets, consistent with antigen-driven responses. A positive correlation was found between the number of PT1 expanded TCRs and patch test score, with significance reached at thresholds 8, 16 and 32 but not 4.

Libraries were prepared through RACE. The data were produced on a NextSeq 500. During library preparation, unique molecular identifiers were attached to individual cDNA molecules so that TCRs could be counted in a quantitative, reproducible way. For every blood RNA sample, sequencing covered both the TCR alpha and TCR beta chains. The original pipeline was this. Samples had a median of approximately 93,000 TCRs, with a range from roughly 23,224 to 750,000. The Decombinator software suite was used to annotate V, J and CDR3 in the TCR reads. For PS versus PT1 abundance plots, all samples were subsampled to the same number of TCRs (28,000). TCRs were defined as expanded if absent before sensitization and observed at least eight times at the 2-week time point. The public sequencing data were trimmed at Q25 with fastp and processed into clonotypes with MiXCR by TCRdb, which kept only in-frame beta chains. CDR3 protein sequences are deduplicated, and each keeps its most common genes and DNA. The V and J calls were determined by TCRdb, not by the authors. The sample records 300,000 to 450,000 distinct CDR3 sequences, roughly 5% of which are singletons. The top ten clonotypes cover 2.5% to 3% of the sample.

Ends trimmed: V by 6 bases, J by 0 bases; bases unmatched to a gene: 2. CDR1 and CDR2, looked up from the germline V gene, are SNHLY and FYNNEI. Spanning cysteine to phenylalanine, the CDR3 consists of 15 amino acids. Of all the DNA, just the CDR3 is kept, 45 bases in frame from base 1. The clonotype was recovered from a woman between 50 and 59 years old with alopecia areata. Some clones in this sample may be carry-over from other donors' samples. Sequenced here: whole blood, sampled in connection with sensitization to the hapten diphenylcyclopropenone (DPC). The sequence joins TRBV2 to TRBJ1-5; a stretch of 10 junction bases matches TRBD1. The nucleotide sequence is TGTGCCAGCAGGGACAGGGGGTATAGCAATCAGCCCCAGCATTTT. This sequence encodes CASRDRGYSNQPQHF.